This T cell receptor beta chain emerged from a study of OX40 agonist ivuxolimab in advanced cancers. As for the study in general: The treatment was a fully human IgG2 OX40 agonist, ivuxolimab.

Patients were ruled out by autoimmune disease history or systemic immunosuppression. With baseline, cycle 4 day 1, and cycle 7 day 1 as timepoints, blood was sampled. Measured with immunoSEQ multiplex PCR; TCRdb has only the in-frame clones, and not every one. Of about 79,000 clones in the sample, about 90% are singletons; the top ten hold around 4.1%. The sample was CD4+ or CD8+ T cells sorted from blood, taken in a trial of the OX40 agonist ivuxolimab. The sequence was collected from an adult with an advanced solid tumor such as melanoma, head and neck, liver or kidney cancer.

Written as DNA, the CDR3 is TGTGCCAGCAGTGAACCCCGGGGGCAGAGCACTGAAGCTTTCTTT. Its translation is CASSEPRGQSTEAFF. The chain employs TRBV6-1 and TRBJ1-1; D is possibly TRBD1 (6 bases). V was shortened by 2 bases and J by 4 bases, with 14 bases between the two germline ends. The CDR3 contains 15 residues. The germline V gene encodes CDR1 MNHNS and CDR2 SASEGT.